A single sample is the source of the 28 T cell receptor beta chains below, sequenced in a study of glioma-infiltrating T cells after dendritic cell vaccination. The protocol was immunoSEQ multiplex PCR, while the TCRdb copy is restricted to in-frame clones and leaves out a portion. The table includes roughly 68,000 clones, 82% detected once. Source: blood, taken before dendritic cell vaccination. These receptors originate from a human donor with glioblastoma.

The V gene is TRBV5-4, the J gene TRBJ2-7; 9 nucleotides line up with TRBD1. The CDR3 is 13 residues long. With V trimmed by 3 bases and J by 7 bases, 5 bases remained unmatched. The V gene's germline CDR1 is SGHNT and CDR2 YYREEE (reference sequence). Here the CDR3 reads CASSYDRGEEQYF. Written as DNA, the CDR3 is TGTGCCAGCAGCTATGACAGGGGGGAAGAGCAGTACTTC.

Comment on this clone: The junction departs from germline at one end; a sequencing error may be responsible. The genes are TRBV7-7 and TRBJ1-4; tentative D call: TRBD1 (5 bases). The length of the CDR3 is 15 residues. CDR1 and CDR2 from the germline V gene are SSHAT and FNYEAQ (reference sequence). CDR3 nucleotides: TGTGCTAGCAGCTTGGGCGGGACCGGTGGTGAAAAACTGTTTTTT. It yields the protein CASSLGGTGGEKLFF.

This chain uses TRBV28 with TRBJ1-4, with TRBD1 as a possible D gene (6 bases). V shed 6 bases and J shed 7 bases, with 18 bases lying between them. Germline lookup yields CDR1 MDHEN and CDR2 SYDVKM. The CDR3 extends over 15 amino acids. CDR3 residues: CASRVGGASGEKLFF. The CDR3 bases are TGTGCCAGCAGGGTAGGGGGGGCCAGTGGTGAAAAACTGTTTTTT.

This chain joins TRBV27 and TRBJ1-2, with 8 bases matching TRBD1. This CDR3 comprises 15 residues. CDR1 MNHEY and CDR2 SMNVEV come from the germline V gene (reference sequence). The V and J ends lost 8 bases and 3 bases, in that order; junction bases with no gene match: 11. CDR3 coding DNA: TGTGCCAGCCGGGACGAGGACAGGGACGACTATGGCTACACCTTC. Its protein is CASRDEDRDDYGYTF.

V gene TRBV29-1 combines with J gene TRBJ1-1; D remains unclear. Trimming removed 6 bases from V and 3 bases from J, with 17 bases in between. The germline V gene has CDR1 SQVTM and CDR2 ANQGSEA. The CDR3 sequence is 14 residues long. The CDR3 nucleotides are TGCAGCGTCGCCCGTCGGGGTCTGTACACTGAAGCTTTCTTT. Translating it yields CSVARRGLYTEAFF. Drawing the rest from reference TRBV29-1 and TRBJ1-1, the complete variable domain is SAVISQKPSRDICQRGTSLTIQCQVDSQVTMMFWYRQQPGQSLTLIATANQGSEATYESGFVIDKFPISRPNLTFSTLTVSNMSPEDSSIYLCSVARRGLYTEAFFGQGTRLTVV.

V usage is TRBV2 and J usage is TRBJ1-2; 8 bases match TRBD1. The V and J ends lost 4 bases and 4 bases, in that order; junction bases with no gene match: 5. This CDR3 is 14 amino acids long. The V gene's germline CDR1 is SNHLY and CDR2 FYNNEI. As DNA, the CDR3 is TGTGCCAGCAGTGCAGGGGGCGCGGGCTATGGCTACACCTTC. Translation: CASSAGGAGYGYTF.

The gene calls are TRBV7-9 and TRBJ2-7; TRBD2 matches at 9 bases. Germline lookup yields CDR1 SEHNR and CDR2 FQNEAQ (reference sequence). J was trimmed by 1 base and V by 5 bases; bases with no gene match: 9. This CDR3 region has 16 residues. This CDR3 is CASSAPTSGNSYEQYF. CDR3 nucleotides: TGTGCCAGCAGCGCACCGACTAGCGGAAATTCCTACGAGCAGTACTTC.

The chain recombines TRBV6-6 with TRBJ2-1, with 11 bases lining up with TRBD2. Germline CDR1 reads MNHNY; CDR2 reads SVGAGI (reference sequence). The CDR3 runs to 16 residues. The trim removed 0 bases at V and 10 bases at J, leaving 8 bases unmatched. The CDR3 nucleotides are TGTGCCAGCAGTTACTCCCATAGCGGGGGGGGCGGCGAGCAGTTCTTC. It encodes CASSYSHSGGGGEQFF.

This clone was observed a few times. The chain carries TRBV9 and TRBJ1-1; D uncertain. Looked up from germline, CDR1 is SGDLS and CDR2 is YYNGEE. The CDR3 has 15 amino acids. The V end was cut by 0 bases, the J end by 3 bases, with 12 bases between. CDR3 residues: CASSVAAPGYTEAFF. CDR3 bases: TGTGCCAGCAGCGTAGCTGCCCCGGGGTACACTGAAGCTTTCTTT.

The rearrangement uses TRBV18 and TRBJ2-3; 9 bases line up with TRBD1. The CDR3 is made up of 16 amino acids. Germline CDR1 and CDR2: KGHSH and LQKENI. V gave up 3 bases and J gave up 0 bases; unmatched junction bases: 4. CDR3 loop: CASSPRQGGSTDTQYF. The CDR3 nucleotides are TGTGCCAGCTCACCGCGACAGGGGGGCAGCACAGATACGCAGTATTTT.

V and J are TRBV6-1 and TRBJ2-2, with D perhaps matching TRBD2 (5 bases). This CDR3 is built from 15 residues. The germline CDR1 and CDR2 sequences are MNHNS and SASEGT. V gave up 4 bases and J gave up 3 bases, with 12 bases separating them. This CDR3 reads CASSAYGVHTGELFF. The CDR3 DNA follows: TGTGCCAGCAGTGCCTACGGGGTCCACACCGGGGAGCTGTTTTTT.

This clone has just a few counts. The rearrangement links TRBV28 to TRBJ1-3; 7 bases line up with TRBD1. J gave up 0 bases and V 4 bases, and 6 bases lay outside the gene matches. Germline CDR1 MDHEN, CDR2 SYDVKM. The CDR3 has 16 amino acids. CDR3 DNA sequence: TGTGCCAGCAGTTCAGGGGGTATTTACTCTGGAAACACCATATATTTT. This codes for CASSSGGIYSGNTIYF.

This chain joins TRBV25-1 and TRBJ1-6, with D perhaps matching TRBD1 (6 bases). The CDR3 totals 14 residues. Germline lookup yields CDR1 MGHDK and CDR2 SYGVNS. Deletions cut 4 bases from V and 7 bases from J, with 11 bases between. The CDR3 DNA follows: TGTGCCAGCAGTGTTGACAGGCGGAATTCACCCCTCCACTTT. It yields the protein CASSVDRRNSPLHF.

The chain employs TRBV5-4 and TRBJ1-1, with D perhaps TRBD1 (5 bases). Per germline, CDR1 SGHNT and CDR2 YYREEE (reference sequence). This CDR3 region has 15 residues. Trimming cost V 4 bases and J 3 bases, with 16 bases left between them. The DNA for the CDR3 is TGTGCCAGCAGCCCGCGGCCGGGGGAGGACACTGAAGCTTTCTTT. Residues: CASSPRPGEDTEAFF.

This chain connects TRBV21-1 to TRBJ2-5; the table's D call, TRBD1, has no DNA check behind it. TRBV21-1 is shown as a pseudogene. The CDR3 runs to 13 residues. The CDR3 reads CASSKAGAETQYF. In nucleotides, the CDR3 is TGTGCCAGCAGCAAAGCTGGGGCTGAGACCCAGTACTTC.

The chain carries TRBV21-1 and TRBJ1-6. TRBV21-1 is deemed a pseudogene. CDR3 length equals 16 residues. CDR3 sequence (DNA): TGTGCCAGCAGCAAGTCCGGGGACTCCTATAATTCACCCCTCCACTTT. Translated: CASSKSGDSYNSPLHF.

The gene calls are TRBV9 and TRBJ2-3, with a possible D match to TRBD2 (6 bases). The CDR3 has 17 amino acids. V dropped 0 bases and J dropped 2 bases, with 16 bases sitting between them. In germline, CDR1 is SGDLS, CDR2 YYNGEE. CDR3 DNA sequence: TGTGCCAGCAGCGTAGCTTCGGCGGGGAGAATCACAGATACGCAGTATTTT. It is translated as CASSVASAGRITDTQYF.

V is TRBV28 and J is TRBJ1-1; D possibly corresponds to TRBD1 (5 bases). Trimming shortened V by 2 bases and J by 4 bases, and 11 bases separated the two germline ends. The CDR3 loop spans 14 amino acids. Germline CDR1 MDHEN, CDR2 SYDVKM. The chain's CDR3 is CASSLGRVGTEAFF. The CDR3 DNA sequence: TGTGCCAGCAGTTTAGGCAGGGTTGGCACTGAAGCTTTCTTT.

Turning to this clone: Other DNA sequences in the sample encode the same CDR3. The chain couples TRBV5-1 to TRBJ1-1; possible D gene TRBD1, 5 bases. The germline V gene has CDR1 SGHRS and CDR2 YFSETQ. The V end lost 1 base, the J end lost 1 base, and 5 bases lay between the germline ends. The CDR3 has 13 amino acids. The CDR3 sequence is CASSLTGNTEAFF. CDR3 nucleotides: TGCGCCAGCAGCTTGACAGGGAACACTGAAGCTTTCTTT.

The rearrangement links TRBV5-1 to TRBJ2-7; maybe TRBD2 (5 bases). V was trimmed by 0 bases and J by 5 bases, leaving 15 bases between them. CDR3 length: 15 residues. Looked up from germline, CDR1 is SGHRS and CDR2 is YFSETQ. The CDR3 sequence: CASSLVSGNFDEQYF. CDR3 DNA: TGCGCCAGCAGCTTGGTTTCGGGAAATTTCGACGAGCAGTACTTC.

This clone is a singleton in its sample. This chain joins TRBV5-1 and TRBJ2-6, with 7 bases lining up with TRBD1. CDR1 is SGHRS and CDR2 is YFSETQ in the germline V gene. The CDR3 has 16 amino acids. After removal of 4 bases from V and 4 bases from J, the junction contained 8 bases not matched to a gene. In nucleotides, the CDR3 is TGCGCCAGCAGCCCCCCACAGGGGCTAGGGGCCAACGTCCTGACTTTC. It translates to CASSPPQGLGANVLTF.

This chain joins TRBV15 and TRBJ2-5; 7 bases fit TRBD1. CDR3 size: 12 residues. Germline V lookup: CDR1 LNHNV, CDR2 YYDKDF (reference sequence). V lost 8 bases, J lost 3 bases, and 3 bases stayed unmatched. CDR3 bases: TGTGCCACCGGGCAGGGGGAAGAGACCCAGTACTTC. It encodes CATGQGEETQYF.

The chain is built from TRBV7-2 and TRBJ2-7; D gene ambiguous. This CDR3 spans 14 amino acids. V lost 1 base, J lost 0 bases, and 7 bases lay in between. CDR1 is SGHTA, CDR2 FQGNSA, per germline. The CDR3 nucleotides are TGTGCCAGCAGCTTAGGGCGGAACTCCTACGAGCAGTACTTC. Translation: CASSLGRNSYEQYF.

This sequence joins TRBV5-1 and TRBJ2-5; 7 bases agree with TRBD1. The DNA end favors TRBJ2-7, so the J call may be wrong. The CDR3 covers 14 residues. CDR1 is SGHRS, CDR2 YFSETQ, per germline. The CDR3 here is CASSLVLTGDEQYF. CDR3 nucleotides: TGCGCCAGCAGCTTGGTCCTTACAGGGGACGAGCAGTACTTC.

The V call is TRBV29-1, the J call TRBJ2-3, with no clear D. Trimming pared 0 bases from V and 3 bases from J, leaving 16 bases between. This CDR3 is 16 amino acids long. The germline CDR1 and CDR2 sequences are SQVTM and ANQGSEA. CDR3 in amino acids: CSVEDRPTQRTDTQYF. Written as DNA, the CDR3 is TGCAGCGTTGAAGATCGTCCCACTCAACGGACAGATACGCAGTATTTT.

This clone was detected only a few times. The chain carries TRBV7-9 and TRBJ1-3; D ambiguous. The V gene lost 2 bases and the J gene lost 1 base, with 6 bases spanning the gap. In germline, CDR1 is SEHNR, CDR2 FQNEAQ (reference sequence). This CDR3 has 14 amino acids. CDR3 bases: TGTGCCAGCAGCTTACAGGCGTCTGGAAACACCATATATTTT. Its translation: CASSLQASGNTIYF.

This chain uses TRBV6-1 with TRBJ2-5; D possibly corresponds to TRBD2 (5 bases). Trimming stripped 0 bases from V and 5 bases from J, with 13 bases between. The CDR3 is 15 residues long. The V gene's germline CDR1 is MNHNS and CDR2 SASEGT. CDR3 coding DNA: TGTGCCAGCAGTGAAGCCGGGAATCTCGGGGAGACCCAGTACTTC. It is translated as CASSEAGNLGETQYF.

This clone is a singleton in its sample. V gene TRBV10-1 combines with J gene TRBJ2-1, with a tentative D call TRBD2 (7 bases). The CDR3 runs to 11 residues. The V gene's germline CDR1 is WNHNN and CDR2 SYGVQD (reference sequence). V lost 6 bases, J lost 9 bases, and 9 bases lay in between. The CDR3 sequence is CASRRGGEQFF. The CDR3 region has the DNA TGCGCCAGCAGGAGGGGGGGTGAGCAGTTCTTC.